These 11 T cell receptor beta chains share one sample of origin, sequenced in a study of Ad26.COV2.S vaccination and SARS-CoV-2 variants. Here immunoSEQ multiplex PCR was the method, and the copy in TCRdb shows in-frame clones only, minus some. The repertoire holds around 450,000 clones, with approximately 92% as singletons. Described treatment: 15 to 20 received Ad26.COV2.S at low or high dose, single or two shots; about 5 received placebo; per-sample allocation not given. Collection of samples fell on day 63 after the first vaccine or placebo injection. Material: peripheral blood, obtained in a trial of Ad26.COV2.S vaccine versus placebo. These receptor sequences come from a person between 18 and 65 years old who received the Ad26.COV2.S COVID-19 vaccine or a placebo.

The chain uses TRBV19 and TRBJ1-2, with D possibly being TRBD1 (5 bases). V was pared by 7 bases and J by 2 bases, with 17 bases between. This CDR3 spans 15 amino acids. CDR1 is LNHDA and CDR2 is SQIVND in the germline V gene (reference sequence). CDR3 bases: TGTGCCAGTACCCTCCTTTGGGCAGGGAACTATGGCTACACCTTC. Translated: CASTLLWAGNYGYTF.

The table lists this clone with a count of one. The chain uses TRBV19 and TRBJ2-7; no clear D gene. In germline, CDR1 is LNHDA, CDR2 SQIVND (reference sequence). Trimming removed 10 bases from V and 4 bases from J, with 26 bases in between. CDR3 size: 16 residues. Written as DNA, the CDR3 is TGTGCCACCCAAACGGGTCCAGCCATAGGGAAGTACGAGCAGTACTTC. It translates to CATQTGPAIGKYEQYF.

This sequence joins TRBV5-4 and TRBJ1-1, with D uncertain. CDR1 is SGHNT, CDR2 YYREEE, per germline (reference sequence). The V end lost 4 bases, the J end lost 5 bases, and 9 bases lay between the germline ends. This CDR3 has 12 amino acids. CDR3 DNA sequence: TGTGCCAGCAGCCAGGACTGGACTGAAGCTTTCTTT. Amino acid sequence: CASSQDWTEAFF.

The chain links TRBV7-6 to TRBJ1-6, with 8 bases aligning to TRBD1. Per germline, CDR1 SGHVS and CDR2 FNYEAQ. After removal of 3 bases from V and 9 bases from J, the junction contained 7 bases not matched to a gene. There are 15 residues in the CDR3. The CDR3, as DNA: TGTGCCAGCAGCTTGACAGGGGATGAGGCTTCACCCCTCCACTTT. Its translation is CASSLTGDEASPLHF.

The CDR3 DNA follows: TGCGCCAGCAGCCAAAGACAGGCCAGCTCCTACAATGAGCAGTTCTTC. This encodes CASSQRQASSYNEQFF. J is TRBJ2-1 and V is TRBV4-1; D possibly corresponds to TRBD1 (6 bases). CDR3 length: 16 residues. Per germline, CDR1 MGHRA and CDR2 YSYEKL. V dropped 2 bases and J dropped 0 bases, with 11 bases sitting between them.

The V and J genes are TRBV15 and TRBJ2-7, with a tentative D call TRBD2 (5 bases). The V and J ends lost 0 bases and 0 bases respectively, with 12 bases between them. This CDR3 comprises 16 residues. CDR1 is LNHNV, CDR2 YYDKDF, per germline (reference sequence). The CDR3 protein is CATSRDQRPSSYEQYV. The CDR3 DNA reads TGTGCCACCAGCAGAGATCAGCGGCCCAGCTCCTACGAGCAGTACGTC.

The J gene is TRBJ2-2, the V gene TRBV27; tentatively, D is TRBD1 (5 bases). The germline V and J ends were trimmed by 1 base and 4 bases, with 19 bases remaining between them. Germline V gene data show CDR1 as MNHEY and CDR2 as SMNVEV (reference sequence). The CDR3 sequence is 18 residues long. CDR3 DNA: TGTGCCAGCAGTTTATACACCCTGTATGGGGCCGGCACCGGGGAGCTGTTTTTT. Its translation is CASSLYTLYGAGTGELFF.

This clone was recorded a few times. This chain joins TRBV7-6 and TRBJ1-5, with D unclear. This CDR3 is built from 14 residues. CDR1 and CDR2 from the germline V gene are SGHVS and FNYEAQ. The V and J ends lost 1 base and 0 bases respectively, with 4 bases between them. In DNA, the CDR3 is TGTGCCAGCAGCTTAGGGAATAGCAATCAGCCCCAGCATTTT. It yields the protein CASSLGNSNQPQHF.

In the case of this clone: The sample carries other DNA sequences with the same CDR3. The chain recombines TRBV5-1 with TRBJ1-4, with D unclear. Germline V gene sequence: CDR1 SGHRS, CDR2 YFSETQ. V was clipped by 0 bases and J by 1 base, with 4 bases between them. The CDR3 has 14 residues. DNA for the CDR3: TGCGCCAGCAGCTTGGGAGGAACTAATGAAAAACTGTTTTTT. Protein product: CASSLGGTNEKLFF.

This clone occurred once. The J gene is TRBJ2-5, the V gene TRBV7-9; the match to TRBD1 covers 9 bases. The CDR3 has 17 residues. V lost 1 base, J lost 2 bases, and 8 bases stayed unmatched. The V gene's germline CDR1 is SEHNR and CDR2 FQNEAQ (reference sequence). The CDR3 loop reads CASSLVPRTGEQETQYF. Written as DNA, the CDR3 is TGTGCCAGCAGCTTAGTACCTCGGACAGGGGAACAAGAGACCCAGTACTTC.

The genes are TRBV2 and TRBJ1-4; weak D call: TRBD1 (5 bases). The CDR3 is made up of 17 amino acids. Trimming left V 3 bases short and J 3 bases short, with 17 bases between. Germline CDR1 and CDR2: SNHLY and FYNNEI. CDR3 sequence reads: CASSEEGPAVSNEKLFF. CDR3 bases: TGTGCCAGCAGTGAGGAGGGGCCGGCCGTCTCTAATGAAAAACTGTTTTTT.